A single sample is the source of the 22 T cell receptor beta chains below, sequenced in a study of T cell repertoires in ileal Crohn's disease. Sequencing was performed with immunoSEQ multiplex PCR; in TCRdb, only in-frame clones are kept and a portion is missing. The data hold around 16,000 clones, with roughly 60% observed a single time. Sequenced material: ileal tissue. These receptors all stem from an adult with Crohn's disease.

The chain links TRBV6-4 to TRBJ2-3; D perhaps matches TRBD1 (5 bases). The V end lost 5 bases, the J end lost 2 bases, and 8 bases lay between the germline ends. The CDR3 contains 13 residues. The V gene's germline CDR1 is MRHNA and CDR2 SNTAGT. This CDR3 is CASSKGYTDTQYF. CDR3 bases: TGTGCCAGCAGTAAGGGGTACACAGATACGCAGTATTTT.

The chain couples TRBV10-2 to TRBJ1-1; D is unresolved. The germline V and J ends were trimmed by 7 bases and 3 bases, with 15 bases remaining between them. The CDR3 totals 14 residues. CDR1 and CDR2 from the germline V gene are WSHSY and SAAADI. The CDR3 DNA is TGCGCCAGCAAGGTTCCGGGGAAAGACACTGAAGCTTTCTTT. Translating gives CASKVPGKDTEAFF.

The chain uses TRBV4-1 and TRBJ2-4; D not resolved. V gave up 5 bases and J gave up 1 base, with 12 bases separating them. Germline V lookup: CDR1 MGHRA, CDR2 YSYEKL. The CDR3 runs to 15 residues. The CDR3 loop reads CASSAHLGAKNIQYF. For the CDR3, the DNA is TGCGCCAGCAGCGCCCATCTCGGGGCCAAAAACATTCAGTACTTC.

The V call is TRBV2, the J call TRBJ1-6; TRBD1 might be the D (6 bases). The V and J ends lost 2 bases and 10 bases respectively, with 15 bases between them. The CDR3 sequence is 15 residues long. CDR1 SNHLY and CDR2 FYNNEI come from the germline V gene. The CDR3 reads CASSEFGQGLSPLHF. CDR3 nucleotide sequence: TGTGCCAGCAGTGAATTCGGGCAGGGGCTCTCACCCCTCCACTTT.

Details on this clone: Other nucleotide sequences from this sample produce the same CDR3. The chain joins TRBV5-1 to TRBJ1-2, with TRBD1 matching over 10 bases. CDR3 length: 14 amino acids. The germline V gene has CDR1 SGHRS and CDR2 YFSETQ. Trimming removed 5 bases from V and 6 bases from J; junction bases left unmatched: 7. The CDR3 spells CASSYRQGADGYTF. In DNA, the CDR3 is TGCGCCAGCAGTTATAGACAGGGGGCAGATGGCTACACCTTC.

This sequence joins TRBV7-8 and TRBJ2-7; 7 bases line up with TRBD2. The CDR3 runs 14 residues. CDR1 SGHVS and CDR2 FQNEAQ come from the germline V gene. Germline trimming cut 7 bases from V and 7 bases from J; bases unmatched to any gene: 13. DNA for the CDR3: TGTGCCAGCAACCCTGGAGGGAGGGGTATTGAGCAGTACTTC. As protein: CASNPGGRGIEQYF.

The genes are TRBV7-2 and TRBJ2-6; no reliable D call. V gave up 1 base and J gave up 0 bases, with 10 bases separating them. Per the germline V gene, CDR1 is SGHTA and CDR2 is FQGNSA. The CDR3 is 17 residues long. CDR3 sequence: CASSLGVRHSGANVLTF. In nucleotides, the CDR3 is TGTGCCAGCAGCTTAGGGGTCAGGCACTCTGGGGCCAACGTCCTGACTTTC.

The rearrangement uses TRBV5-1 and TRBJ1-4; no definite D call. Germline-derived CDR1 and CDR2 are SGHRS and YFSETQ. This CDR3 has 14 amino acids. Trimming took off 4 bases at V and 0 bases at J, with 7 bases between the two ends. The CDR3 DNA follows: TGCGCCAGCAGCATCGAGGCAACTAATGAAAAACTGTTTTTT. Its translation is CASSIEATNEKLFF.

CDR3 sequence reads: CASSQDPLGSTPYYEQYF. CDR3 coding DNA: TGCGCCAGCAGCCAAGATCCTTTGGGGAGTACCCCCTACTACGAGCAGTACTTC. V is TRBV4-3 and J is TRBJ2-7, with a weak D call TRBD2 (5 bases). The CDR3 totals 18 residues. Between the trimmed V and J ends, which lost 0 bases and 3 bases, there was a span of 21 bases. CDR1 LGHNA and CDR2 YSLEER come from the germline V gene.

There are a few counts of this clone. The chain joins TRBV10-3 to TRBJ2-7, with D possibly being TRBD2 (5 bases). Germline V gene lookup returns CDR1 ENHRY and CDR2 SYGVKD. V lost 5 bases, J lost 0 bases, and 11 bases lay in between. The CDR3 covers 14 residues. CDR3 sequence: CAISKVASSYEQYF. The DNA of the CDR3 is TGTGCCATCAGTAAGGTAGCGAGCTCCTACGAGCAGTACTTC.

This sequence joins TRBV30 and TRBJ1-3, with TRBD1 matching 8 bases. With 0 bases clipped from V and 2 bases from J, the junction kept 0 bases outside the gene matches. CDR3 length equals 14 residues. CDR1 and CDR2 (germline): GTSNPN, SVGIG (reference sequence). The CDR3 here is CAWSVQGAGNTIYF. In nucleotides, the CDR3 is TGTGCCTGGAGTGTACAGGGGGCTGGAAACACCATATATTTT.

This clone is termed medium-sized (0.01 to 0.1%). This chain links TRBV7-9 with TRBJ1-3; possibly TRBD1 for D (6 bases). V lost 2 bases, J lost 3 bases, and 11 bases lay in between. CDR1 and CDR2 from the germline V gene are SEHNR and FQNEAQ (reference sequence). The CDR3 contains 15 residues. This chain's CDR3 is CASSLQGLGGNTIYF. CDR3 sequence (DNA): TGTGCCAGCAGCTTACAGGGGCTAGGTGGAAACACCATATATTTT. The whole variable domain, remainder taken from reference TRBV7-9 and TRBJ1-3, is DTGVSQNPRHKITKRGQNVTFRCDPISEHNRLYWYRQTLGQGPEFLTYFQNEAQLEKSRLLSDRFSAERPKGSFSTLEIQRTEQGDSAMYLCASSLQGLGGNTIYFGEGSWLTVV.

CDR3 protein: CASSERDRGTNEKLFF. The DNA for the CDR3 is TGTGCCAGCAGTGAAAGGGACAGGGGAACTAATGAAAAACTGTTTTTT. The J gene is TRBJ1-4, the V gene TRBV6-1, with 10 bases identical to TRBD1. From germline, CDR1 is MNHNS and CDR2 SASEGT. The CDR3 totals 16 residues. The J segment lost 1 base and the V segment lost 2 bases, leaving 1 base of the junction unmatched.

This clone was recorded a few times. V gene TRBV28 combines with J gene TRBJ2-2; D is undetermined. The CDR3 extends over 14 amino acids. Germline assignment: CDR1 MDHEN and CDR2 SYDVKM. Trimming pared 5 bases from V and 5 bases from J, leaving 12 bases between. CDR3 bases: TGTGCCAGCAGTACAAGTGCGGTGACCGGGGAGCTGTTTTTT. It yields the protein CASSTSAVTGELFF.

The chain combines TRBV6-6 with TRBJ1-1; a weak D match, TRBD1 (5 bases). This CDR3 has 14 residues. Germline assignment: CDR1 MNHNY and CDR2 SVGAGI (reference sequence). Trimming took 4 bases from V and 1 from J, leaving 10 bases between them. The CDR3 reads CASSSSGGNTEAFF. CDR3 DNA: TGTGCCAGCAGTTCCTCGGGGGGGAACACTGAAGCTTTCTTT.

J is TRBJ2-3 and V is TRBV7-9, with TRBD2 as a possible D gene (6 bases). Trimming cost V 5 bases and J 5 bases, with 8 bases left between them. Germline V gene sequence: CDR1 SEHNR, CDR2 FQNEAQ (reference sequence). CDR3 length equals 12 residues. This chain's CDR3 is CASSPGGDTQYF. The CDR3 nucleotides are TGTGCCAGCAGCCCCGGGGGAGATACGCAGTATTTT.

This clone was seen more than once but under ten times. The CDR3 DNA sequence: TGTGCCTGGAGTGTACTGGGACAGATCACTAACTATGGCTACACCTTC. This encodes CAWSVLGQITNYGYTF. The chain uses TRBV30 and TRBJ1-2; the match to TRBD1 covers 7 bases. This CDR3 is 16 amino acids long. The germline CDR1 and CDR2 sequences are GTSNPN and SVGIG (reference sequence). Losses at the gene ends were 0 bases for V and 0 bases for J; bases not matched to a gene: 7.

This clone is a singleton in its sample. J is TRBJ2-7 and V is TRBV18; TRBD1 might be the D (6 bases). This CDR3 spans 11 amino acids. Trimming removed 8 bases from V and 3 bases from J, with 8 bases in between. In germline, CDR1 is KGHSH, CDR2 LQKENI. CDR3 nucleotide sequence: TGTGCCAGCAGGGGGTTCTACGAGCAGTACTTC. Its translation is CASRGFYEQYF.

The chain carries TRBV6-5 and TRBJ1-2; 8 nucleotides line up with TRBD1. J was trimmed by 9 bases and V by 6 bases; bases with no gene match: 9. Germline V lookup: CDR1 MNHEY, CDR2 SVGAGI. The CDR3 has 13 residues. CDR3: CASSAGTGGSYTF. CDR3 DNA sequence: TGTGCCAGCAGCGCCGGGACAGGCGGGAGCTACACCTTC.

The V and J genes are TRBV18 and TRBJ1-5; D might be TRBD1 (6 bases). In germline, CDR1 is KGHSH, CDR2 LQKENI. The CDR3 totals 14 residues. The V end was cut by 2 bases, the J end by 3 bases, with 8 bases between. The CDR3 DNA sequence: TGTGCCAGCTCACCAACAGGGAACAATCAGCCCCAGCATTTT. Protein: CASSPTGNNQPQHF.

On this clone: Other nucleotide sequences in the sample specify the same CDR3. This chain uses TRBV7-9 with TRBJ2-2; 10 positions agree with TRBD1. The length of the CDR3 is 16 residues. The germline V gene has CDR1 SEHNR and CDR2 FQNEAQ (reference sequence). V lost 4 bases and J lost 1; bases outside the gene matches: 3. CDR3 in DNA: TGTGCCAGCAGCTCCCGGGACAGGGGGAACACCGGGGAGCTGTTTTTT. This gives the protein CASSSRDRGNTGELFF.

This chain connects TRBV19 to TRBJ2-5, with a tentative D call TRBD1 (5 bases). Trimming took 1 base from V and 6 from J, leaving 12 bases between them. The CDR3 has 14 residues. The germline gives CDR1 LNHDA, CDR2 SQIVND (reference sequence). CDR3 residues: CASSIVSGRKTQYF. Here the CDR3 DNA reads TGTGCCAGTAGTATAGTTTCAGGGCGAAAGACCCAGTACTTC.